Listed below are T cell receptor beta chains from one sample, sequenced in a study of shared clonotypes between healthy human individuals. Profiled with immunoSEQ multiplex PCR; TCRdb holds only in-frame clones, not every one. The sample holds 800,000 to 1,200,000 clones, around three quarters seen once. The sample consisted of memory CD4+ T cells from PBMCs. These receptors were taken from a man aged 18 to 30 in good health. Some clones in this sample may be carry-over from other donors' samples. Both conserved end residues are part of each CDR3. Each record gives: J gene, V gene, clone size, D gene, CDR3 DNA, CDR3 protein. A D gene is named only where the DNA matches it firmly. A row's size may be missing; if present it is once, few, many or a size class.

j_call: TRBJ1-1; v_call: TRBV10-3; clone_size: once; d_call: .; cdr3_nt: TGTGCCATCAGTGAGTCGACGGTCCGTGGGACTGAAGCTTTCTTT; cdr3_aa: CAISESTVRGTEAFF
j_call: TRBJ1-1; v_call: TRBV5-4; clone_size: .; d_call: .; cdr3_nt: TGTGCCAGCAGCTATGACAGGAACACTGAAGCTTTCTTT; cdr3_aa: CASSYDRNTEAFF
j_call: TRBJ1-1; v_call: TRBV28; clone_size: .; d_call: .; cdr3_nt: TGTGCCAGCAGTTTGGGCCCGATGAACACTGAAGCTTTCTTT; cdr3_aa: CASSLGPMNTEAFF
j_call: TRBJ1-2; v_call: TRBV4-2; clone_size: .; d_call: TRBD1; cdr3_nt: TGTGCCAGCAGCCCGCGAGAGGGACAGGGGGCGCGGGGCTACACCTTC; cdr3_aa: CASSPREGQGARGYTF
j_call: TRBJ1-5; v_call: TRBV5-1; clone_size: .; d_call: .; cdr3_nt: TGCGCCAGCAGCTTGACCAGTAGGGAGGGACAGCCCCAGCATTTT; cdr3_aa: CASSLTSREGQPQHF
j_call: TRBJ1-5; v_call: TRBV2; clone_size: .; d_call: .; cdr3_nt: TGTGCCAGCAGTGAAAGGACGGAAGATCAGCCCCAGCATTTT; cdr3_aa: CASSERTEDQPQHF
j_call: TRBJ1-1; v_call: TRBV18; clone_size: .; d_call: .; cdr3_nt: TGTGCCAGCTCACGAAACGGGGACACCACGAACACTGAAGCTTTCTTT; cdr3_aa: CASSRNGDTTNTEAFF
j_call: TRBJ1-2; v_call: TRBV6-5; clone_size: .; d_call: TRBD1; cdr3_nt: TGTGCCAGTGGGTCCGAGGGACAGGGAGGGGGCTACACCTTC; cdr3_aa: CASGSEGQGGGYTF
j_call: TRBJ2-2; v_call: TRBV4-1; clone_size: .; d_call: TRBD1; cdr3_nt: TGCGCCAGCAGCCAAGCTCCAGGGGGTACGGGTCGGGAGCTGTTTTTT; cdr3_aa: CASSQAPGGTGRELFF
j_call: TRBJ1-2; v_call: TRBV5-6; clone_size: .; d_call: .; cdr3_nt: TGTGCCAGCAGCTTGGCCACGGGACAAGTCTATGGCTACACCTTC; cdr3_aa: CASSLATGQVYGYTF
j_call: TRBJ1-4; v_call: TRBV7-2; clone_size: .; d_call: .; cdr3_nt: TGTGCCAGCAGCCAATTCGGGACTTTGAATGAAAAACTGTTTTTT; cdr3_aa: CASSQFGTLNEKLFF
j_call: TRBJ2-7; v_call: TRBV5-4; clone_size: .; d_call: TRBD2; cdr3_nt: TGTGCCAGCAAACCAGCGGGAGGAGACTCCTACGAGCAGTACTTC; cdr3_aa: CASKPAGGDSYEQYF
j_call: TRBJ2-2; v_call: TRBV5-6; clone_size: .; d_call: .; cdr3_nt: TGTGCCAGCAGACCAGGGATTGGCACCGGGGAGCTGTTTTTT; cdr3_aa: CASRPGIGTGELFF
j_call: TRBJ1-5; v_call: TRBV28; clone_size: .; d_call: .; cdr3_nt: TGTGCCAGCAGTTCCCCTAGGCAGGGCGACAATCAGCCCCAGCATTTT; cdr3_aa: CASSSPRQGDNQPQHF
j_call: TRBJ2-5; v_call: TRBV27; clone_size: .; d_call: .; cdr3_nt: TGTGCCAGCAGTTTGCGAGGAGGGGGAGGAGAGACCCAGTACTTC; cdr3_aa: CASSLRGGGGETQYF
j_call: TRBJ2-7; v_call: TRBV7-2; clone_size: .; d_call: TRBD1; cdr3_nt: TGTGCCAGCAGCCCCCGTACCGGGACAGGGGGAGAGCAGTACTTC; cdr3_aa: CASSPRTGTGGEQYF
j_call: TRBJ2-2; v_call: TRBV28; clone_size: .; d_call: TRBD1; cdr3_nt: TGTGCCAGCAGTTTATACGGGACAGGGGGTGCCGGGGAGCTGTTTTTT; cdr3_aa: CASSLYGTGGAGELFF
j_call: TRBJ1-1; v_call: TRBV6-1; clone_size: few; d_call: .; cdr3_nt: TGTGCCAGCAGTGATTGGGGGCGTAGCACTGAAGCTTTCTTT; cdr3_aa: CASSDWGRSTEAFF
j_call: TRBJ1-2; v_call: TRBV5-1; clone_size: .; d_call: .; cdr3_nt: TGCGCCAGCAACCAGGCGGGGGGCGTCTATGGCTACACCTTC; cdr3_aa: CASNQAGGVYGYTF
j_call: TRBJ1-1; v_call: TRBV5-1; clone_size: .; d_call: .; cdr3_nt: TGCGCCAGCAGTGCCCTGGTCACAGCTCATGAAGCTTTCTTT; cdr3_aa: CASSALVTAHEAFF
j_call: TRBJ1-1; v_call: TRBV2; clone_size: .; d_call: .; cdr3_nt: TGTGCCAGCAGCCGACAGGCCGTGAACACTGAAGCTTTCTTT; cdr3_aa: CASSRQAVNTEAFF
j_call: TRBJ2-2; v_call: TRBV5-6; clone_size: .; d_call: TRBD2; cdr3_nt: TGTGCCAGCAGCTTGGCCTTCGAGCGGGAGACGGACGGGGAGCTGTTTTTT; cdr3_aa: CASSLAFERETDGELFF
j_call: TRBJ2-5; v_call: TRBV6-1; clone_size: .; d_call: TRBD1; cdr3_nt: TGTGCCAGCAGTGCCAGCCCGCAGGGGGCGAGCGGGACCCAGTACTTC; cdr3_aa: CASSASPQGASGTQYF
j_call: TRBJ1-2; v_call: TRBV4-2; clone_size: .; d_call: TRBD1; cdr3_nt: TGTGCCAGCAGCCGCCCGGACAGGGGGCCGGGAGGCTACACCTTC; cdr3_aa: CASSRPDRGPGGYTF
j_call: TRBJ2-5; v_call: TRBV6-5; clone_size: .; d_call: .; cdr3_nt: TGTGCCAGCAGTTACGGTCAGGGGCGGGGGCAAGAGACCCAGTACTTC; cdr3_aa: CASSYGQGRGQETQYF
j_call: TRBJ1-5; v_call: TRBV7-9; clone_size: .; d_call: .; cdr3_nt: TGTGCCAGCAGCTTCGGGGGTCAGCCCCAGCATTTT; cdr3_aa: CASSFGGQPQHF
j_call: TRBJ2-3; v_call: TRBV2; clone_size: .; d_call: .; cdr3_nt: TGTGCCACCGCGGGGTACCCAGATACGCAGTATTTT; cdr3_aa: CATAGYPDTQYF
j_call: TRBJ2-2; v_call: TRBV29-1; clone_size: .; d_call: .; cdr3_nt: TGCAGCGTTGGAGGCGGTGGGCGGGACCAGAACACCGGGGAGCTGTTTTTT; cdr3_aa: CSVGGGGRDQNTGELFF
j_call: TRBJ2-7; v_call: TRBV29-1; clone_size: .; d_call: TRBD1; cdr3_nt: TGCAGCGTAGACAGGGGCAGGGACGAGCAGTACTTC; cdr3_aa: CSVDRGRDEQYF
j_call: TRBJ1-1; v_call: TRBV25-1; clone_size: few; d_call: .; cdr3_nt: TGTGCCAGCAGGAAAACCGGGACTGAAGCTTTCTTT; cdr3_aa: CASRKTGTEAFF
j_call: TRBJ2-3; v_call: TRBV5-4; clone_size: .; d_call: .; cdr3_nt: TGTGCCAGCAGCCTCGGGTCGGGTGCGGATACGCAGTATTTT; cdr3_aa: CASSLGSGADTQYF
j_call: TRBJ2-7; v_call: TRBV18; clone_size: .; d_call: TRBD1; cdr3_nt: TGTGCCAGCTCACAAGGACAGGGTTGGTCCTACGAGCAGTACTTC; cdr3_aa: CASSQGQGWSYEQYF
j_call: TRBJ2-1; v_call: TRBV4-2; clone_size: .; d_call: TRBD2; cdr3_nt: TGTGCCAGCAGTCCTAGCGGGATCTCCTACAATGAGCAGTTCTTC; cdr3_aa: CASSPSGISYNEQFF
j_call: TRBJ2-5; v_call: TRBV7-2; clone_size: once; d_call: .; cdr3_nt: TGTGCCAGCAGCTTAGCGGCGACCACGCCCTGGGAGACCCAGTACTTC; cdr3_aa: CASSLAATTPWETQYF
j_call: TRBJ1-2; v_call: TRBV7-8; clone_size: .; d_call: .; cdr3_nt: TGTGCCAGCAGCCCGGAAGGGCCCGGCTACACCTTC; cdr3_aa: CASSPEGPGYTF
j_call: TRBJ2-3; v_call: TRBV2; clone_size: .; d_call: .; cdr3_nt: TGTGCCAGCAGTGAATCCTCCTCCGGTACGCAGTATTTT; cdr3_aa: CASSESSSGTQYF
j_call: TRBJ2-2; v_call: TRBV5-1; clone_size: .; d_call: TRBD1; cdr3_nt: TGCGCCAGCAGCCGTGCCGGGACAGGAGACACCGGGGAGCTGTTTTTT; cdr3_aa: CASSRAGTGDTGELFF
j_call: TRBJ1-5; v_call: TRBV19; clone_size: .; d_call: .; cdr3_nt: TGTGCCAGTAGTATCACCCCGCAGTTTAGCAATCAGCCCCAGCATTTT; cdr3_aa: CASSITPQFSNQPQHF
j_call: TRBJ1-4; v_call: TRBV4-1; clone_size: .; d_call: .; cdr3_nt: TGCGCCAGCAGCCCACTGGAATCAACTAATGAAAAACTGTTTTTT; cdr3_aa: CASSPLESTNEKLFF
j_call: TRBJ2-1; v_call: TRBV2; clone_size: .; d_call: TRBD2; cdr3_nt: TGTGCCAGCGGCGCTAGCGGGAGGGATGAGCAGTTCTTC; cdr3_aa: CASGASGRDEQFF
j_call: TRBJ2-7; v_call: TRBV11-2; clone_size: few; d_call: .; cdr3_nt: TGTGCCAGCAGCTCCCTACAGACAGCACCCTACGAGCAGTACTTC; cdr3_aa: CASSSLQTAPYEQYF